This TCR beta chain was recorded in a study of T-cell reconstitution after alpha-beta-depleted transplantation in children. Germline V gene data show CDR1 as MNHEY and CDR2 as SVGEGT. The V gene end was trimmed by 2 bases and the J gene end by 0 bases; junction bases not matched to a gene: 18. The CDR3 has 20 amino acids. Study observations and caveats: T-cell counts and diversity were attributed mostly to newly produced T cells one year after transplant. Some patients' high day-60 TCRbeta diversity was attributed to recipient cells surviving conditioning.

Unique molecular identifiers were incorporated during preparation of the TCRbeta library. TCRdb processed the PCR reads anew with MiXCR; each CDR3 protein has one entry. The sample carries about 110,000 distinct CDR3 sequences, about 6.4% recorded once. This clonotype has at least ten counts. Its antigen remains unknown. The gene calls are TRBV6-2 or TRBV6-3 and TRBJ2-7; the match to TRBD2 covers 8 bases. This TCR derives from a male patient between 2 and 15 years old who had a stem cell transplant for acute lymphoblastic leukemia, so the T cells may come from the graft donor. The material was PBMCs, mostly from graft donor cells, obtained 360 days after TCRalphabeta/CD19-depleted stem cell transplant. CDR3 bases: TGTGCCAGCAGTTACGAGGCGCGAAATTTACTAGCGGAATCCTCCTACGAGCAGTACTTC. Translated: CASSYEARNLLAESSYEQYF.